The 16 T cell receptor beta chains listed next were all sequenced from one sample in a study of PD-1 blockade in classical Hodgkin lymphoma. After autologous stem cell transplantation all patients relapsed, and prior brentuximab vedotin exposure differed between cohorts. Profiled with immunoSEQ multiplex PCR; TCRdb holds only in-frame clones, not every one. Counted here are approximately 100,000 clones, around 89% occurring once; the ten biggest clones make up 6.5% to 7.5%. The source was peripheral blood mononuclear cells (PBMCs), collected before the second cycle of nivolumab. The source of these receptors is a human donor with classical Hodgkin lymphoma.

The CDR3 DNA reads TGTGCCAGCAGCGAATGGGACAGCCTTAATGAAAAACTGTTTTTT. This gives the protein CASSEWDSLNEKLFF. The gene calls are TRBV21-1 and TRBJ1-4; TRBD1, as called in the table, went unchecked against the DNA. TRBV21-1 is described as a pseudogene. The CDR3 covers 15 residues.

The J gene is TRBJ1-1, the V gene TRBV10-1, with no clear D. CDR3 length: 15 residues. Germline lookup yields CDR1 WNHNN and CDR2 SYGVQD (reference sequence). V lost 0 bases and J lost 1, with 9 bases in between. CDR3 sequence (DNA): TGCGCCAGCAGTGAGTCGACTATTCGGAACACTGAAGCTTTCTTT. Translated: CASSESTIRNTEAFF.

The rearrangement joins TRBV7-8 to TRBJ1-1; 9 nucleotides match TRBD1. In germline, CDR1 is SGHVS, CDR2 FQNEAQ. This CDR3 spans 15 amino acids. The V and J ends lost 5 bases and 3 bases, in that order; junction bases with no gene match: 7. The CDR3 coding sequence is TGTGCCAGCAGCGCGGACAGGGGTTGGTACACTGAAGCTTTCTTT. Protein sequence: CASSADRGWYTEAFF.

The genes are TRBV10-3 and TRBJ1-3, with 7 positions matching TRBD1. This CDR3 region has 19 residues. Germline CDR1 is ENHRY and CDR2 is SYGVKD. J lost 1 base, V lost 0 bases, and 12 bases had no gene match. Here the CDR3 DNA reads TGTGCCATCAGTGAGTCGATTCTACGGGCAGGGGGTTCTGGAAACACCATATATTTT. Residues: CAISESILRAGGSGNTIYF.

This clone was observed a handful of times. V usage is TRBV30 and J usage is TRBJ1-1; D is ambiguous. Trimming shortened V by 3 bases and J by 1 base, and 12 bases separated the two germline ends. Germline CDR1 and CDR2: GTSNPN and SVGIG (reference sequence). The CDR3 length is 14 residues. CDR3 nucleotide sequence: TGTGCCTGGAGAAATGGGTTTACGAACACTGAAGCTTTCTTT. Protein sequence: CAWRNGFTNTEAFF. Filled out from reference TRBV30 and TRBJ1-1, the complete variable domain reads SQTIHQWPATLVQPVGSPLSLECTVEGTSNPNLYWYRQAAGRGLQLLFYSVGIGQISSEVPQNLSASRPQDRQFILSSKKLLLSDSGFYLCAWRNGFTNTEAFFGQGTRLTVV.

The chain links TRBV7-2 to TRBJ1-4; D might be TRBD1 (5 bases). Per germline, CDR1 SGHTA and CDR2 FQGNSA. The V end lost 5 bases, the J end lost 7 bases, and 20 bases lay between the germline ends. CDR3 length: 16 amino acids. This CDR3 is CASSPGPGRDGEKLFF. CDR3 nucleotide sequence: TGTGCCAGCAGCCCGGGCCCCGGCAGGGACGGTGAAAAACTGTTTTTT.

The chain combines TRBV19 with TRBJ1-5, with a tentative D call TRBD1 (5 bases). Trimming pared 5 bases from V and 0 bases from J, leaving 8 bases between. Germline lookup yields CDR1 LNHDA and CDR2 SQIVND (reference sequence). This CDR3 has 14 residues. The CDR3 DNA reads TGTGCCAGTAGTCCCCAGGGTAGCAATCAGCCCCAGCATTTT. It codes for CASSPQGSNQPQHF.

In DNA, the CDR3 is TGTGCCAGCAGCTGGTTGACAGCCCCGAGGACCGGGGAGCTGTTTTTT. The encoded protein is CASSWLTAPRTGELFF. The chain combines TRBV7-2 with TRBJ2-2; a weak D match, TRBD1 (5 bases). CDR1 is SGHTA, CDR2 FQGNSA, per germline. Trimming removed 4 bases at V and 5 bases at J, with 17 bases between. The CDR3 has 16 residues.

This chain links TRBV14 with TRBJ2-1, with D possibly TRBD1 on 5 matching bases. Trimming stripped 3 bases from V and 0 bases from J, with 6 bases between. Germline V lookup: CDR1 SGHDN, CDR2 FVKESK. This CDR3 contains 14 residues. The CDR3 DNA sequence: TGTGCCAGCAGCCACACAGGCTCCTACAATGAGCAGTTCTTC. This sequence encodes CASSHTGSYNEQFF.

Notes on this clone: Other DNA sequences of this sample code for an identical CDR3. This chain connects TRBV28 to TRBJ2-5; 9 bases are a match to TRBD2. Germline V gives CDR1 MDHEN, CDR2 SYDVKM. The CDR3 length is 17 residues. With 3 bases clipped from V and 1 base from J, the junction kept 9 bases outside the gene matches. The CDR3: CASSLIRAGGSQETQYF. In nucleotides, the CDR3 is TGTGCCAGCAGTTTGATCCGAGCGGGGGGATCCCAAGAGACCCAGTACTTC.

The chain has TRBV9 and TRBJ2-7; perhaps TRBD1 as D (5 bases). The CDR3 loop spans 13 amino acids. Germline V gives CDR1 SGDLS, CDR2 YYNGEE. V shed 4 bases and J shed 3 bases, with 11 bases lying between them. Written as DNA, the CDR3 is TGTGCCAGCAGCCCTAGAGACAGCTACGAGCAGTACTTC. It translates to CASSPRDSYEQYF.

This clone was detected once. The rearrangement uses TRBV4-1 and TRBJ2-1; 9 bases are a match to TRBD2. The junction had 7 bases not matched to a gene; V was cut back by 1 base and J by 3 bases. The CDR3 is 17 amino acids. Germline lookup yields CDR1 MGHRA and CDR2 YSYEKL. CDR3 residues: CASSQAWVAGDYNEQFF. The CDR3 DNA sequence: TGCGCCAGCAGCCAAGCTTGGGTAGCGGGAGACTACAATGAGCAGTTCTTC.

CDR3 DNA sequence: TGTGCCAGCAGCTTGTATAGGGGCTACGAGCAGTACTTC. Translated, it gives CASSLYRGYEQYF. This sequence joins TRBV11-3 and TRBJ2-5, with D perhaps TRBD1 (5 bases). The J call is in doubt because the DNA end fits TRBJ2-7 better. The CDR3 is made up of 13 amino acids. Per germline, CDR1 SGHNT and CDR2 YENEEA.

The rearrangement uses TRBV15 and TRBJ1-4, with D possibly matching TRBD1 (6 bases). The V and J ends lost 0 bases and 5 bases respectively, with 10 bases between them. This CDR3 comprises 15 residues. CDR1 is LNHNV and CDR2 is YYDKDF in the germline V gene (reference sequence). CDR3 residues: CATSRDSRGNEKLFF. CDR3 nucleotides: TGTGCCACCAGCAGAGATTCTAGGGGGAATGAAAAACTGTTTTTT.

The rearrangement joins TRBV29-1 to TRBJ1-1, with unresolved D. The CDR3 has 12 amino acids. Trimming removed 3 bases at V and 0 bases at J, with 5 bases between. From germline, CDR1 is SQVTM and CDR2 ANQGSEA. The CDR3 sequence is CSVDTMNTEAFF. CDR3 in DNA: TGCAGCGTTGACACCATGAACACTGAAGCTTTCTTT.

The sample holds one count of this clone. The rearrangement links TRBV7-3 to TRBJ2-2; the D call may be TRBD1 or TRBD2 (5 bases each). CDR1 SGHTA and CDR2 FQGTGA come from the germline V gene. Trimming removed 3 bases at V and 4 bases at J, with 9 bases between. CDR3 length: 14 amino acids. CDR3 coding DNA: TGTGCCAGCAGCTTCCCCGGGGCCACCGGGGAGCTGTTTTTT. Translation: CASSFPGATGELFF.